The T cell receptor (beta chain) under discussion was sequenced for a study of post-analysis software for immune sequencing data. Study-wide results and caveats: Batch-mates among the samples co-clustered strongly by F measure. When patients were compared with controls, a handful of TRBV segments were more frequent, TRBV5-6, TRBV5-1 and TRBV20-1 among them.

Points on this clonotype: Its antigen remains unknown.

cDNA libraries for TCR beta contained unique molecular identifiers. TCRdb re-called the PCR reads with MiXCR, one entry per CDR3 protein. This table holds 600,000 to 700,000 distinct CDR3 sequences, 59% found once. Trimming cost V 6 bases and J 5 bases; bases outside gene matches: 8. This CDR3 has 14 amino acids. Per the germline V gene, CDR1 is SGHVS and CDR2 is FNYEAQ. This chain uses TRBV7-6 with TRBJ2-5, with 8 bases aligning to TRBD1. This TCR derives from a girl aged 2-10 years with multiple sclerosis. Sequencing was done on a sample of blood. In DNA form, the CDR3 reads TGTGCCAGCAGACGTAACAGGGGGGAGGAGACCCAGTACTTC. This translates into CASRRNRGEETQYF.